This TCR beta chain derives from a study of shared clonotypes between healthy human individuals. TCRdb's table, derived via immunoSEQ multiplex PCR, lists solely in-frame clones and lacks some. This table holds a few million clones, around 92% found once. Losses at the gene ends were 5 bases for V and 5 bases for J; bases not matched to a gene: 7. The V gene's germline CDR1 is SGHRS and CDR2 YFSETQ. The CDR3 is 16 amino acids. Only Caucasian adults living in Nashville, Tennessee served as donors. The sample consisted of naive CD4+ T cells from PBMCs. Subset here: CD45RA+ positively selected. This clonotype was sampled from a young man in good health. Some clones in this sample may be carry-over from other donors' samples. The gene calls are TRBV5-1 and TRBJ2-2; 12 bases are shared with TRBD1. CDR3 residues: CASRTPGQGATGELFF. CDR3 coding DNA: TGCGCCAGCAGGACACCGGGACAGGGGGCGACCGGGGAGCTGTTTTTT.